The clone carrying this T cell receptor (beta chain) has only one observation. The antigen is undetermined. This CDR3 has 15 amino acids. V was shortened by 4 bases and J by 5 bases, with 17 bases between the two germline ends. Germline V CDR1 and CDR2: SGHTA, FQGTGA. This entry is derived from a study of radiotherapy plus CTLA-4 blockade in lung cancer. Findings and caveats of the study: Interferon-beta and early blood T cell clone dynamics reportedly predicted response best.

Measured with immunoSEQ multiplex PCR; TCRdb has only the in-frame clones, and not every one. The sample lists 30,000 to 40,000 clones, roughly three quarters occurring once. This clonotype was sampled from a human donor with non-small cell lung cancer who had stable disease on radiotherapy plus ipilimumab. The rearrangement joins TRBV7-3 to TRBJ2-5, with D possibly TRBD2 on 7 matching bases. The sequencing used peripheral blood, collected from a patient treated with radiotherapy plus ipilimumab. In nucleotides, the CDR3 is TGTGCCAGCAGCTCACAACAGGGACTATACGAGACCCAGTACTTC. This translates into CASSSQQGLYETQYF.